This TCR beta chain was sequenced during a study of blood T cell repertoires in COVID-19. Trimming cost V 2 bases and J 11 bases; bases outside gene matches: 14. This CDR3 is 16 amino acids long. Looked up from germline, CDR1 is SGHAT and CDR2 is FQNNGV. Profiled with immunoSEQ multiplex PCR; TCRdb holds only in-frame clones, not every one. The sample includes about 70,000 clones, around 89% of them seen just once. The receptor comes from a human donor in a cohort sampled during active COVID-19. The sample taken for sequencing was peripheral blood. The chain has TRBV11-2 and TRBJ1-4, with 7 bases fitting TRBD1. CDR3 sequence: CASSLRGDSGGVKLFF. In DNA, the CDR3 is TGTGCCAGCAGCTTACGCGGGGACAGTGGAGGTGTTAAACTGTTTTTT.